This T cell receptor (beta chain) was identified in a study of T cells in Graves' hyperthyroidism and ophthalmopathy (dated by TCRdb to between 2019 and 2020). Notes on the research overall: Peripheral blood samples were taken at initial diagnosis, before any treatment was given. To identify distinguishing TCR V-J signatures, a discovery cohort of 95 to 100 patients was used, comprising some 45 with Graves' ophthalmopathy and some 60 with stable Graves' hyperthyroidism. Whether ophthalmopathy could be predicted prospectively was tested in an independent validation cohort made up of 18 hyperthyroidism patients plus 17 patients who later progressed to ophthalmopathy. The roughly 91 discovery patients were randomly divided into training and test sets at a 7:3 ratio. The study also compared thyroid tissue and blood T-cell repertoires from about 6 Graves' hyperthyroidism patients. After sampling, hyperthyroidism patients received methimazole starting at 30 mg daily, and ophthalmopathy patients received high-dose intravenous methylprednisolone. The paper reports TCR Vbeta CDR3 sequencing of approximately 140 peripheral blood samples: around 45 ophthalmopathy, around 80 hyperthyroidism and roughly 17 progressor patients. What the authors observed across the whole study: In cross-validation, a model built on a 13 V-J signature told ophthalmopathy apart from stable hyperthyroidism with approximately 90% sensitivity and about 81% specificity, and in testing the same model reached 80%/75%. In validation, progression to ophthalmopathy was predicted by the model with 65% to 71% sensitivity and 72.22% specificity, a median of approximately 7.1 months before onset. No statistical method was used to set the sample size in advance, and investigators knew the group allocation. Most expanded thyroid clonotypes (frequency above 0.001) were also found in blood, which suggests that blood repertoires may mirror thyroid immune responses.

Concerning this clonotype: Its binding antigen is unknown. No quality values exist for individual bases; no much larger clone is one base distant.

The germline V gene (reference sequence) provides CDR1 DFQATT and CDR2 SNEGSKA. Germline trimming amounts to 2 bases on V and 5 bases on J, with 14 as the count of junction bases outside the gene matches. The CDR3 sequence holds 17 residues, the cysteine and phenylalanine included. Only the CDR3 part of the read is kept: 51 bases, read in frame from the first base. Amplification of TCR beta CDR3 regions was carried out from RNA transcripts. A first-round RT-PCR of the TCR CDR3 used the HTBI primer set with the Qiagen OneStep RT-PCR kit. Libraries were constructed in a second round of multiplex PCR, after which size selection and purification were carried out. Sequencing of the libraries was done on an Illumina HiSeq2000 using paired-end 100 bp reads. The original methods were these. SOAPnuke was used to process the raw data, with reads discarded if the reads contained adapters or uncalled bases, had a mean Phred below 15, or lacked an exact constant-primer or identifier match. COPE v1.2.5 was used to merge high-quality paired reads, and clonotypes were defined as unique nucleotide sequences. MiTCR v1.1 was used to align the clonotypes against IMGT TRBV, TRBD and TRBJ reference segments. The analysis included only V-J combinations with a frequency above 0.0001, which together covered around 99% of the repertoires. The TCS score was defined as F50 (clonal expansion) divided by E x V (chaos), with BLOSUM62-based TCRdist calculated between CDR3 peptides within each V-J. Welch's t-statistics and random forest reduced 450 to 600 V-J features to 13, which were used in a naive Bayes classifier (R e1071). TCRdb reprocessing: public reads trimmed at Q25 with fastp, clones called with MiXCR, in-frame beta chains kept. All rows with the same CDR3 protein become a single entry with the most common DNA and genes. The authors' filters were not applied to this entry. Here the sample has some 440,000 distinct CDR3 sequences; roughly 14% occur a single time. The leading ten clones occupy 13% to 15% of the sample.

A patient counted as having stable Graves' hyperthyroidism if no progression to ophthalmopathy occurred over 18 months of follow-up. Hyperthyroidism patients were newly diagnosed, with disease duration under 2 months, and aged 18 to 65 years. The study excluded patients with uncontrolled infections, other autoimmune diseases, pregnancy or lactation. Diagnoses were established on the basis of clinical symptoms, serum thyroxine and TRAb, thyroid ultrasound, and orbital computed tomography. PBMCs were isolated from 7.5 to 10 ml of fresh peripheral blood by Ficoll-Paque density gradient centrifugation. Total RNA was extracted using Trizol reagent, and RNA quality was assessed on an Agilent 2100 Bioanalyzer.

This chain is built from TRBV20-1 and TRBJ1-4; 7 central bases correspond to TRBD1. What was sequenced was blood. The sequence was collected from a woman younger than 35 with Graves' hyperthyroidism. CDR3 sequence: CSARTPRGQKANEKLFF. The DNA sequence is as follows: TGCAGTGCTAGAACGCCTAGGGGACAGAAAGCAAATGAAAAACTGTTTTTT.